This T cell receptor (beta chain) was identified during a study of regulatory T cells in long-lasting Graves disease. Study observations and caveats: The study found lower TCR diversity in persistent Graves' patients than in newly diagnosed ones.

Trimming removed 1 base at V and 0 bases at J, with 10 bases between. The CDR3 is 15 amino acids. Germline-derived CDR1 and CDR2 are SEHNR and FQNEAQ (reference sequence). With iRepertoire HTBI primers and Arm-PCR of CDR3 regions, TCR beta libraries were built. TCRdb re-called the multiplex PCR reads with MiXCR, one entry per CDR3 protein. The repertoire consists of under 500,000 distinct CDR3 sequences, with about a sixth occurring once and the leading ten covering roughly 10%. The time point here: newly diagnosed GD, antithyroid drugs for less than 3 months. Isolated PBMC RNA provided the starting material for the TCR library. This clonotype has a handful of counts. As yet, its antigen is unknown. The sample also formed part of further work on T cells in Graves' hyperthyroidism and ophthalmopathy. Per that study: Hyperthyroidism was newly diagnosed in patients aged 18 to 65 (duration under 2 months).

Material: peripheral blood mononuclear cells (PBMCs), obtained at new diagnosis, from a patient treated with antithyroid drugs. V gene TRBV7-9 combines with J gene TRBJ2-7; tentatively, D is TRBD1 (5 bases). The TCR comes from a woman younger than 45 with Graves disease. The CDR3 bases are TGTGCCAGCAGCTTAGAACAGGAAAGCTCCTACGAGCAGTACTTC. It codes for CASSLEQESSYEQYF.